This T cell receptor (beta chain) was documented in a study of T cell responses to AZD1222 COVID-19 vaccine. Comment on this clone: What it recognizes is unknown.

Points from the study as a whole: Spike-specific TCR depth and breadth grew after two AZD1222 doses. The study found vaccine-associated CD4 TCRs spanning spike, dominant at 160-218 and 743-854.

The V end lost 5 bases, the J end lost 8 bases, and 19 bases lay between the germline ends. In germline, CDR1 is SGHTA, CDR2 FQGNSA. This CDR3 contains 14 residues. Assay used: immunoSEQ multiplex PCR; TCRdb lists only in-frame clones, some missing. The sample consists of some 200,000 clones, roughly 88% of them appearing once. The sample consisted of peripheral blood, taken on day 0 of AZD1222 vaccination. This TCR was sampled from an adult in good health. The rearrangement joins TRBV7-2 to TRBJ2-7; TRBD1 is a possible D gene (5 bases). The CDR3 reads CASSQTTGSGKQYF. CDR3 nucleotide sequence: TGTGCCAGCAGCCAAACTACAGGCTCCGGTAAGCAGTACTTC.